The 18 T cell receptor beta chains below come from one sample, sequenced in a study of blood T cell repertoires in COVID-19. Profiled with immunoSEQ multiplex PCR; TCRdb holds only in-frame clones, not every one. The sample holds about 78,000 clones, around 91% seen once. The sample was peripheral blood. Receptor source: a woman between 45 and 60 years old in a cohort sampled during active COVID-19.

This clone was observed a handful of times. CDR3 coding DNA: TGTGCCAGTAGTTCCTCAGTGGCCTATGGCTACACCTTC. Its protein is CASSSSVAYGYTF. The chain couples TRBV19 to TRBJ1-2; D unclear. This CDR3 comprises 13 residues. V was pared by 5 bases and J by 4 bases, with 11 bases between. Germline V lookup: CDR1 LNHDA, CDR2 SQIVND (reference sequence).

This chain uses TRBV9 with TRBJ2-1, with D unresolved. The V gene's germline CDR1 is SGDLS and CDR2 YYNGEE. This CDR3 comprises 12 residues. Trimming stripped 4 bases from V and 4 bases from J, with 6 bases between. The CDR3 here is CASSQAYNEQFF. The CDR3 DNA follows: TGTGCCAGCAGCCAAGCTTACAATGAGCAGTTCTTC.

CDR3 DNA sequence: TGTGCCAGCGCCCAAGGGGCCTCAAACAATGAGCAGTTCTTC. Amino acid sequence: CASAQGASNNEQFF. The chain uses TRBV7-3 and TRBJ2-1, with D perhaps matching TRBD1 (5 bases). The CDR3 sequence is 14 residues long. Germline-derived CDR1 and CDR2 are SGHTA and FQGTGA. The V end lost 8 bases, the J end lost 5 bases, and 16 bases lay between the germline ends. Based on the CDR3 plus reference TRBV7-3 and TRBJ2-1, the full variable domain is GAGVSQTPSNKVTEKGKYVELRCDPISGHTALYWYRQSLGQGPEFLIYFQGTGAADDSGLPNDRFFAVRPEGSVSTLKIQRTERGDSAVYLCASAQGASNNEQFFGPGTRLTVL.

The chain has TRBV5-1 and TRBJ2-7, with D perhaps TRBD2 (6 bases). The ends were cut back, 4 bases at V and 2 bases at J, with 13 bases in the middle. The CDR3 covers 14 residues. The germline V gene has CDR1 SGHRS and CDR2 YFSETQ. The CDR3 is CASSVRDLTYEQYF. In DNA, the CDR3 is TGCGCCAGCAGCGTCCGGGACTTAACCTACGAGCAGTACTTC.

The V call is TRBV7-9, the J call TRBJ2-1; TRBD2 might be the D (5 bases). Trimming cost V 5 bases and J 6 bases, with 14 bases left between them. CDR1 and CDR2 from the germline V gene are SEHNR and FQNEAQ (reference sequence). The length of the CDR3 is 14 residues. CDR3 in DNA: TGTGCCAGCAGCCCCCGGGGTACCAGCAATGAGCAGTTCTTC. Translated: CASSPRGTSNEQFF.

The chain combines TRBV4-2 with TRBJ2-1; TRBD2 might be the D (6 bases). CDR1 is LGHNA and CDR2 is YNFKEQ in the germline V gene. V was pared by 0 bases and J by 7 bases, with 22 bases between. The CDR3 is 18 residues long. As DNA, the CDR3 is TGTGCCAGCAGCCAAGAAACACTCACTAGCCCATACGCGAATGAGCAGTTCTTC. The encoded protein is CASSQETLTSPYANEQFF.

The chain couples TRBV25-1 to TRBJ2-2; 7 bases are a match to TRBD2. The CDR3 contains 16 residues. The V and J ends lost 1 base and 6 bases, in that order; junction bases with no gene match: 8. Germline CDR1 is MGHDK and CDR2 is SYGVNS. The CDR3 sequence: CASSEWGGSSAGELFF. The CDR3, as DNA: TGTGCCAGCAGTGAATGGGGCGGGAGTAGCGCCGGGGAGCTGTTTTTT.

This clone showed up just a few times. V is TRBV28 and J is TRBJ1-5, with unresolved D. The ends were cut back, 4 bases at V and 5 bases at J, with 12 bases in the middle. Germline-derived CDR1 and CDR2 are MDHEN and SYDVKM. CDR3 length: 14 amino acids. This chain's CDR3 is CASSSSGSYQPQHF. Written as DNA, the CDR3 is TGTGCCAGCAGTTCCTCAGGATCGTATCAGCCCCAGCATTTT.

CDR3 coding DNA: TGTGCCAGCAGTGTGGGGGGGGGTAATGATAATTCACCCCTCCACTTT. This sequence encodes CASSVGGGNDNSPLHF. The chain carries TRBV6-1 and TRBJ1-6; D perhaps matches TRBD1 (5 bases). Trimming pared 4 bases from V and 5 bases from J, leaving 15 bases between. Germline V gene sequence: CDR1 MNHNS, CDR2 SASEGT. The CDR3 length is 16 residues.

This clone was picked up one time. The chain employs TRBV27 and TRBJ1-1; D is perhaps TRBD1 (5 bases). Per germline, CDR1 MNHEY and CDR2 SMNVEV (reference sequence). V was cut by 5 bases and J by 1 base, with 11 bases left in between. This CDR3 has 14 amino acids. CDR3 loop: CASSVGAPNTEAFF. CDR3 nucleotides: TGTGCCAGCAGTGTAGGGGCCCCGAACACTGAAGCTTTCTTT.

The chain recombines TRBV7-2 with TRBJ1-2; 7 bases are a match to TRBD1. V lost 4 bases, J lost 2 bases, and 1 base stayed unmatched. Germline assignment: CDR1 SGHTA and CDR2 FQGNSA. This CDR3 comprises 13 residues. The CDR3 DNA sequence: TGTGCCAGCAGCTCGACAGGGAACTATGGCTACACCTTC. Translated: CASSSTGNYGYTF.

In its sample, this clone was seen once. The chain combines TRBV19 with TRBJ1-6; perhaps TRBD1 as D (6 bases). The germline V gene has CDR1 LNHDA and CDR2 SQIVND (reference sequence). The V and J ends lost 7 bases and 7 bases respectively, with 14 bases between them. The CDR3 sequence is 14 residues long. CDR3 region: CASTDPGQNSPLHF. CDR3 DNA: TGTGCCAGTACCGATCCGGGACAAAATTCACCCCTCCACTTT. Drawing the rest from reference TRBV19 and TRBJ1-6, the complete variable domain is DGGITQSPKYLFRKEGQNVTLSCEQNLNHDAMYWYRQDPGQGLRLIYYSQIVNDFQKGDIAEGYSVSREKKESFPLTVTSAQKNPTAFYLCASTDPGQNSPLHFGNGTRLTVT.

This chain links TRBV18 with TRBJ1-1; 7 nucleotides agree with TRBD1. CDR3 size: 15 residues. Germline loops: CDR1 KGHSH, CDR2 LQKENI. The V and J ends lost 0 bases and 10 bases, in that order; junction bases with no gene match: 11. CDR3 region: CASSPPAWGNRGAFF. The CDR3 nucleotides read TGTGCCAGCTCACCACCGGCTTGGGGGAACAGGGGAGCTTTCTTT. The full variable domain, in which reference TRBV18 and TRBJ1-1 provide the parts outside the CDR3, is NAGVMQNPRHLVRRRGQEARLRCSPMKGHSHVYWYRQLPEEGLKFMVYLQKENIIDESGMPKERFSAEFPKEGPSILRIQQVVRGDSAAYFCASSPPAWGNRGAFFGQGTRLTVV.

This clone was seen a single time. The gene calls are TRBV30 and TRBJ1-5; D unclear. The CDR3 loop spans 13 amino acids. The V gene lost 1 base and the J gene lost 3 bases, with 7 bases spanning the gap. CDR1 is GTSNPN, CDR2 SVGIG, per germline (reference sequence). CDR3 region: CAWSGGDNQPQHF. The CDR3 DNA follows: TGTGCCTGGAGTGGGGGAGACAATCAGCCCCAGCATTTT.

V usage is TRBV28 and J usage is TRBJ2-5, with a possible D match to TRBD2 (6 bases). V lost 8 bases, J lost 0 bases, and 7 bases lay in between. The CDR3 has 12 residues. In germline, CDR1 is MDHEN, CDR2 SYDVKM. Here the CDR3 DNA reads TGTGCCAGCGGAGGGTACCAAGAGACCCAGTACTTC. Its translation: CASGGYQETQYF.

The V call is TRBV5-4, the J call TRBJ2-7; D is possibly TRBD1 (6 bases). Germline CDR1 reads SGHNT; CDR2 reads YYREEE (reference sequence). There are 13 residues in the CDR3. With 2 bases removed from V and 2 bases from J, the gap between germline ends came to 8 bases. CDR3 loop: CASSFGDTYEQYF. CDR3 DNA sequence: TGTGCCAGCAGCTTCGGGGACACCTACGAGCAGTACTTC.

The chain is built from TRBV19 and TRBJ2-1, with 7 bases that match TRBD1. Germline CDR1 and CDR2: LNHDA and SQIVND (reference sequence). V shed 3 bases, J shed 8 bases, and the junction held 4 bases outside the gene matches. The CDR3 runs to 13 residues. CDR3 region: CASSIQGTDEQFF. Written as DNA, the CDR3 is TGTGCCAGTAGTATCCAGGGGACAGATGAGCAGTTCTTC.

This chain connects TRBV14 to TRBJ2-5; TRBD2 agrees at 13 bases. The CDR3 totals 16 residues. Trimming at V came to 4 bases and at J to 2 bases, leaving 4 bases not matched to a gene. Germline CDR1 SGHDN, CDR2 FVKESK. CDR3 nucleotide sequence: TGTGCCAGCAGCCCGCCGGGACTAGCGGGACAAGAGACCCAGTACTTC. This codes for CASSPPGLAGQETQYF.